Presented here are 25 T cell receptor beta chains from one specimen sequenced in a study of CD8 T cells in Susac syndrome. Random hexamers primed reverse transcription of 0.5 to 1 ug RNA. MiXCR, applied by TCRdb to the immunoSEQ multiplex PCR reads, yields one record per CDR3 protein. The table includes roughly 180,000 distinct CDR3 sequences, roughly 95% detected once. Source material: CD4+ T cells from PBMCs. The receptors were sampled from a human donor in good health.

The chain recombines TRBV18 with TRBJ2-1; 9 nucleotides match TRBD1. The CDR3 runs 15 residues. The V and J ends lost 4 bases and 6 bases, in that order; junction bases with no gene match: 7. Germline CDR1 reads KGHSH; CDR2 reads LQKENI. CDR3 amino acids: CASSLRQGDGNEQFF. DNA of the CDR3: TGTGCCAGCTCACTTAGACAGGGGGACGGCAATGAGCAGTTCTTC.

The rearrangement links TRBV20-1 to TRBJ2-2; 11 positions match TRBD2. Germline V lookup: CDR1 DFQATT, CDR2 SNEGSKA (reference sequence). J was trimmed by 1 base and V by 2 bases; bases with no gene match: 6. The CDR3 is 17 residues long. The CDR3 reads CSARSGLAGGNTGELFF. DNA of the CDR3: TGCAGTGCTAGATCGGGGCTAGCGGGAGGGAACACCGGGGAGCTGTTTTTT.

The chain uses TRBV23-1 and TRBJ2-1; 7 bases are a match to TRBD2. TRBV23-1 is an ORF, with its function uncertain. The CDR3 runs to 16 residues. V lost 0 bases and J lost 7; bases outside the gene matches: 9. CDR3 region: CASSQSGGRGSNEQFF. For the CDR3, the DNA is TGCGCCAGCAGTCAATCGGGAGGGAGAGGTAGTAATGAGCAGTTCTTC.

The V and J genes are TRBV7-2 and TRBJ2-7; D unresolved. The CDR3 runs 13 residues. Germline V gives CDR1 SGHTA, CDR2 FQGNSA. Trimming pared 1 base from V and 6 bases from J, leaving 10 bases between. CDR3 region: CASSLEAISEQYF. As DNA, the CDR3 is TGTGCCAGCAGCTTAGAGGCTATTAGCGAGCAGTACTTC. The variable domain in full, completed from reference TRBV7-2 and TRBJ2-7, reads GAGVSQSPSNKVTEKGKDVELRCDPISGHTALYWYRQSLGQGLEFLIYFQGNSAPDKSGLPSDRFSAERTGGSVSTLTIQRTQQEDSAVYLCASSLEAISEQYFGPGTRLTVT.

This clonotype was found once. The gene calls are TRBV19 and TRBJ2-7; the match to TRBD2 covers 10 bases. Germline loops: CDR1 LNHDA, CDR2 SQIVND (reference sequence). This CDR3 spans 16 amino acids. Unmatched junction bases numbered 8, after V lost 4 bases and J lost 2 bases. This CDR3 is CASSTTGTSVTYEQYF. CDR3 coding DNA: TGTGCCAGTAGTACCACCGGGACTAGCGTGACCTACGAGCAGTACTTC.

The chain combines TRBV29-1 with TRBJ2-7; the match to TRBD2 covers 10 bases. In germline, CDR1 is SQVTM, CDR2 ANQGSEA. The CDR3 extends over 13 amino acids. The trim removed 7 bases at V and 4 bases at J, leaving 7 bases unmatched. The CDR3 nucleotides are TGCAGCGCACTTACTAGCGGGACATACGAGCAGTACTTC. Its protein is CSALTSGTYEQYF.

V gene TRBV6-6 combines with J gene TRBJ2-1; possibly TRBD1 for D (6 bases). The CDR3 is 13 amino acids. Germline V CDR1 and CDR2: MNHNY, SVGAGI (reference sequence). Trimming left V 6 bases short and J 5 bases short, with 11 bases between. The CDR3 DNA reads as TGTGCCAGCAGAGGACAGACTCACAATGAGCAGTTCTTC. It yields the protein CASRGQTHNEQFF.

The chain joins TRBV12-3 or TRBV12-4 to TRBJ2-1, with TRBD2 identical over 7 bases. The trim removed 7 bases at V and 2 bases at J, leaving 2 bases unmatched. CDR3 length equals 13 residues. CDR3 nucleotide sequence: TGTGCCAGCATAGCGGGTCCCTACAATGAGCAGTTCTTC. This codes for CASIAGPYNEQFF.

The rearrangement links TRBV18 to TRBJ2-7; D may be TRBD1 or TRBD2 (5 bases each). V was clipped by 3 bases and J by 1 base, with 10 bases between them. Germline values: CDR1 KGHSH, CDR2 LQKENI. This CDR3 is built from 14 residues. CDR3 loop: CASSPRGRSYEQYF. For the CDR3, the DNA is TGTGCCAGCTCACCCCGGGGCAGGTCCTACGAGCAGTACTTC.

V gene TRBV20-1 combines with J gene TRBJ2-1; a possible D gene is TRBD2 (5 bases). Germline V gives CDR1 DFQATT, CDR2 SNEGSKA (reference sequence). The V and J ends lost 6 bases and 6 bases respectively, with 18 bases between them. The CDR3 covers 14 residues. CDR3 DNA sequence: TGCAGTGCCCTAATAGCCGGACTCTTCAATGAGCAGTTCTTC. Residues: CSALIAGLFNEQFF.

The chain couples TRBV18 to TRBJ2-5; D is perhaps TRBD2 (5 bases). V lost 0 bases and J 11 bases, leaving 19 bases between the germline ends. This CDR3 spans 15 amino acids. Germline-derived CDR1 and CDR2 are KGHSH and LQKENI. The CDR3, as DNA: TGTGCCAGCTCACCACCCCTAGCCGGGTCAGAGGAGCAGTACTTC. This sequence encodes CASSPPLAGSEEQYF.

The CDR3 region has the DNA TGTGCCTGGAGCGTGATGGGACAGATGACTCAGCCCCAGCATTTT. This translates into CAWSVMGQMTQPQHF. The chain uses TRBV30 and TRBJ1-5, with 7 bases aligning to TRBD1. The CDR3 consists of 15 residues. CDR1 and CDR2 from the germline V gene are GTSNPN and SVGIG (reference sequence). Germline trimming cut 3 bases from V and 6 bases from J; bases unmatched to any gene: 11. Together with reference TRBV30 and TRBJ1-5, the CDR3 gives the full variable domain: SQTIHQWPATLVQPVGSPLSLECTVEGTSNPNLYWYRQAAGRGLQLLFYSVGIGQISSEVPQNLSASRPQDRQFILSSKKLLLSDSGFYLCAWSVMGQMTQPQHFGDGTRLSIL.

The V and J genes are TRBV7-9 and TRBJ2-3; a weak D match, TRBD1 (7 bases). Germline V gene sequence: CDR1 SEHNR, CDR2 FQNEAQ (reference sequence). The CDR3 has 17 amino acids. The V end lost 5 bases, the J end lost 6 bases, and 24 bases lay between the germline ends. The CDR3 spells CASSRGKDRQFLDTQYF. CDR3 DNA: TGTGCCAGCAGCCGGGGGAAGGACAGGCAATTTCTCGATACGCAGTATTTT.

V gene TRBV29-1 combines with J gene TRBJ2-2; D is possibly TRBD1 (6 bases). The CDR3 contains 11 residues. Trimming removed 7 bases at V and 3 bases at J, with 6 bases between. Germline V gene data show CDR1 as SQVTM and CDR2 as ANQGSEA. The CDR3 sequence: CSAGDTGELFF. DNA for the CDR3: TGCAGCGCAGGGGACACCGGGGAGCTGTTTTTT.

The chain employs TRBV29-1 and TRBJ2-7; TRBD2 matches 8 bases. The CDR3 has 13 amino acids. Germline V gives CDR1 SQVTM, CDR2 ANQGSEA. The junction had 10 bases not matched to a gene; V was cut back by 6 bases and J by 6 bases. The CDR3 sequence: CSVTGGPTGEQYF. The CDR3 DNA reads TGCAGCGTGACGGGAGGGCCAACGGGCGAGCAGTACTTC.

This chain connects TRBV30 to TRBJ1-1; D is unresolved. V dropped 0 bases and J dropped 5 bases, with 10 bases sitting between them. This CDR3 comprises 13 residues. The germline V gene has CDR1 GTSNPN and CDR2 SVGIG (reference sequence). The CDR3 DNA follows: TGTGCCTGGAGTGTAACGAGGCAGACTGAAGCTTTCTTT. It specifies CAWSVTRQTEAFF.

The genes are TRBV12-3 or TRBV12-4 and TRBJ2-3; TRBD2 agrees at 10 bases. This CDR3 is 16 amino acids long. Trimming removed 5 bases from V and 4 bases from J; junction bases left unmatched: 9. As DNA, the CDR3 is TGTGCCAGCAGTCCGGCCGCCGGGACTAGCGCAGATACGCAGTATTTT. Its translation: CASSPAAGTSADTQYF.

V usage is TRBV11-2 and J usage is TRBJ2-1; 15 nucleotides agree with TRBD2. The germline V gene has CDR1 SGHAT and CDR2 FQNNGV. V was pared by 5 bases and J by 3 bases, with 8 bases of the junction left unmatched. This CDR3 has 18 residues. CDR3 residues: CASSHRTSGRVVYNEQFF. The CDR3 DNA sequence: TGTGCCAGCAGCCACCGGACTAGCGGGAGGGTGGTCTACAATGAGCAGTTCTTC.

The gene calls are TRBV30 and TRBJ2-7, with 8 bases identical to TRBD2. This CDR3 is 13 amino acids long. J gave up 0 bases and V 3 bases, and 1 base lay outside the gene matches. Germline CDR1 is GTSNPN and CDR2 is SVGIG (reference sequence). CDR3 sequence reads: CAWRAGVSYEQYF. The CDR3 nucleotides read TGTGCCTGGAGAGCGGGAGTCTCCTACGAGCAGTACTTC.

The chain combines TRBV27 with TRBJ2-7, with TRBD1 matching over 9 bases. This CDR3 spans 14 amino acids. V shed 5 bases and J 4 bases; nucleotides not matched to a gene: 6. Germline CDR1 MNHEY, CDR2 SMNVEV (reference sequence). The CDR3 region is CASSIGTGMYEQYF. The CDR3 DNA reads TGTGCCAGCAGTATCGGGACAGGGATGTACGAGCAGTACTTC.

The genes are TRBV5-1 and TRBJ2-1; D is uncertain. The CDR3 sequence is 13 residues long. V was shortened by 4 bases and J by 15 bases, with 20 bases between the two germline ends. Germline-derived CDR1 and CDR2 are SGHRS and YFSETQ. The CDR3 sequence is CASSATSGARGFF. CDR3 in DNA: TGCGCCAGCAGCGCAACTTCCGGAGCCCGAGGGTTCTTC.

The V call is TRBV7-2, the J call TRBJ1-2; D is ambiguous. CDR1 is SGHTA and CDR2 is FQGNSA in the germline V gene. Trimming pared 4 bases from V and 0 bases from J, leaving 12 bases between. CDR3 size: 15 residues. The CDR3 DNA sequence: TGTGCCAGCAGCTATGGGCCGGCTGCTAACTATGGCTACACCTTC. Amino acids: CASSYGPAANYGYTF.

The genes are TRBV30 and TRBJ1-2; D ambiguous. CDR3 size: 12 residues. Germline V CDR1 and CDR2: GTSNPN, SVGIG (reference sequence). V lost 1 base to trimming and J lost 7 bases, with 10 bases between them. Written as DNA, the CDR3 is TGTGCCTGGAGTGCCCAACGGAGTGGCTACACCTTC. As protein: CAWSAQRSGYTF. The full variable domain, its missing parts supplied by reference TRBV30 and TRBJ1-2, is SQTIHQWPATLVQPVGSPLSLECTVEGTSNPNLYWYRQAAGRGLQLLFYSVGIGQISSEVPQNLSASRPQDRQFILSSKKLLLSDSGFYLCAWSAQRSGYTFGSGTRLTVV.

The chain joins TRBV20-1 to TRBJ2-1; 9 nucleotides line up with TRBD1. This CDR3 region has 15 residues. The trim removed 6 bases at V and 5 bases at J, leaving 11 bases unmatched. Germline CDR1 is DFQATT and CDR2 is SNEGSKA (reference sequence). Here the CDR3 DNA reads TGCAGTGCCCGCATAGGGGGACAGGGAAACAATGAGCAGTTCTTC. This codes for CSARIGGQGNNEQFF.

The chain couples TRBV29-1 to TRBJ2-3; D could derive from TRBD1 or TRBD2 (5 bases each). The CDR3 sequence is 12 residues long. Germline CDR1 SQVTM, CDR2 ANQGSEA. Trimming left V 7 bases short and J 7 bases short, with 15 bases between. This chain's CDR3 is CSAMGRPYTQYF. CDR3 DNA: TGCAGCGCTATGGGACGCCCCTATACGCAGTATTTT.